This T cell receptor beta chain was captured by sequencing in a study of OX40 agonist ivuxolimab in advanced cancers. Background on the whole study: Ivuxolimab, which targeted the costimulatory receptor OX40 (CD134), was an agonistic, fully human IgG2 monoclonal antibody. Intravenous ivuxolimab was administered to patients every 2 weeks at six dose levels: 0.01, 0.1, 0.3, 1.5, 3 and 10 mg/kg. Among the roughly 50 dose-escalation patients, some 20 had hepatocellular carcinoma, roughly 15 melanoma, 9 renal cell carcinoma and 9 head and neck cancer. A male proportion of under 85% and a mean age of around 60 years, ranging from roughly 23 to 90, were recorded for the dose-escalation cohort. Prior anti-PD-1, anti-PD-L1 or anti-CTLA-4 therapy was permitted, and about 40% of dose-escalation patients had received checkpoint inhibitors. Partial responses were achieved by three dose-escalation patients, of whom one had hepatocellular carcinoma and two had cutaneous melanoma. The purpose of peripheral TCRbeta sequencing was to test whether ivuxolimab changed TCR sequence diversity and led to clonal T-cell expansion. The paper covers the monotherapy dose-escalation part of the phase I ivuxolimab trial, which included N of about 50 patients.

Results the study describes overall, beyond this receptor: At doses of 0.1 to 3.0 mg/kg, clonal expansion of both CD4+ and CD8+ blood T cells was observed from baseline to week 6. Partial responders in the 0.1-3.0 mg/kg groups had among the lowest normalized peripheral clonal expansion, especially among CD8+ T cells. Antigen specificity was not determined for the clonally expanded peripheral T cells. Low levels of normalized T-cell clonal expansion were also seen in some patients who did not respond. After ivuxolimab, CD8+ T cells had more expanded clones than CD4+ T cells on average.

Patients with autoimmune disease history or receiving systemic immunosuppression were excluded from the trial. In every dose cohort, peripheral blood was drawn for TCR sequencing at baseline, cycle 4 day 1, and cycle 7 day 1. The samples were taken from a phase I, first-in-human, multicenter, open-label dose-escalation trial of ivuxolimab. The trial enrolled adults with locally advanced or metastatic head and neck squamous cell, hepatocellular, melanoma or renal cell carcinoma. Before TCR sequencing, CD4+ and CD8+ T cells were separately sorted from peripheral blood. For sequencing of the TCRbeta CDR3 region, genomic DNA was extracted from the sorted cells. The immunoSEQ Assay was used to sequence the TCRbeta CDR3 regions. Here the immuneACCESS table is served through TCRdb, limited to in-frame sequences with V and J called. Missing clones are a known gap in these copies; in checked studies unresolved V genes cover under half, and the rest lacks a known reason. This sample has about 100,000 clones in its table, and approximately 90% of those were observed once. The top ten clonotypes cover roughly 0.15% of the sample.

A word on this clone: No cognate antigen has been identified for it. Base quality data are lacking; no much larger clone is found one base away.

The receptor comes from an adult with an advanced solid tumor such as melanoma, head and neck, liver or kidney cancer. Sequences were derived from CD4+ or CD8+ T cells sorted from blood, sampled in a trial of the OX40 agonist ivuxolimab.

The CDR3 protein is CASSHQPSSTDTQYF. The DNA is as follows: TGTGCCAGCAGCCACCAACCATCTAGCACAGATACGCAGTATTTT. The rearranged chain carries TRBV7-8 and TRBJ2-3, with the D gene too uncertain to name. Taken from the germline V gene, the CDR1 and CDR2 loops are SGHVS and FQNEAQ. The germline ends are 12 bases apart after V is trimmed by 5 bases and J by 0 bases. The CDR3 runs 15 residues from the cysteine to the phenylalanine. The kept DNA is CDR3 alone, 45 bases in frame from the first base.